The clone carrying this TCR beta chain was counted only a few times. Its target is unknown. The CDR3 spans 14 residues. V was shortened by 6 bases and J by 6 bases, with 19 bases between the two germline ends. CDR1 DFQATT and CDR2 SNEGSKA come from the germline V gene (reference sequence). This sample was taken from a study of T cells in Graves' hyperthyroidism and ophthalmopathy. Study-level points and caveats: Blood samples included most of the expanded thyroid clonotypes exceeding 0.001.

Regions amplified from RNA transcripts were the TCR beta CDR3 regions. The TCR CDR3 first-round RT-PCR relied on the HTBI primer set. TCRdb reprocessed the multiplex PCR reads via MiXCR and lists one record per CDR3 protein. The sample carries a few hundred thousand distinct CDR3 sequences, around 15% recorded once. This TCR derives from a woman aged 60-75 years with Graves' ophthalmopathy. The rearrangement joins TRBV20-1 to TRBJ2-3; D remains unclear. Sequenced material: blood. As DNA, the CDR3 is TGCAGTGCACCGAATTCGGCCCGTGACGATACGCAGTATTTT. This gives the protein CSAPNSARDDTQYF.